These 10 T cell receptor beta chains were all obtained from the same sample, sequenced in a study of regulatory T cells in long-lasting Graves disease. Sample time point: newly diagnosed GD, antithyroid drugs for less than 3 months. From PBMCs, RNA was extracted and then used to make the TCR library. The authors built TCR beta libraries using iRepertoire HTBI primers and Arm-PCR of CDR3 regions. TCRdb re-called the multiplex PCR reads through MiXCR, storing one row per CDR3 protein. Of around 500,000 distinct CDR3 sequences detected, more than 10% appear once; the ten largest clones hold around 9.3%. The sample was also reused in another study, on T cells in Graves' hyperthyroidism and ophthalmopathy.

The material was peripheral blood mononuclear cells (PBMCs), obtained at new diagnosis, from a patient treated with antithyroid drugs. These TCRs come from a woman aged 25 to 39 with Graves disease.

This clonotype was counted ten times or more. The chain carries TRBV20-1 and TRBJ2-1; possibly TRBD1 for D (5 bases). The germline CDR1 and CDR2 sequences are DFQATT and SNEGSKA (reference sequence). The V and J ends lost 6 bases and 8 bases respectively, with 17 bases between them. This CDR3 is built from 13 residues. Written as DNA, the CDR3 is TGCAGTGCCATTACGACTGGGGCCTATGAGCAGTTCTTC. Translating it yields CSAITTGAYEQFF.

The J gene is TRBJ1-3, the V gene TRBV29-1; possibly TRBD1 for D (5 bases). V lost 4 bases to trimming and J lost 2 bases, with 9 bases between them. The CDR3 sequence is 13 residues long. Per germline, CDR1 SQVTM and CDR2 ANQGSEA. CDR3 residues: CSVAGFAGNTIYF. The CDR3 bases are TGCAGCGTTGCAGGGTTTGCTGGAAACACCATATATTTT.

This clonotype appeared many times. This chain links TRBV7-9 with TRBJ2-7; no firm D call. The CDR3 consists of 17 residues. V was cut by 8 bases and J by 5 bases, with 28 bases left in between. CDR1 SEHNR and CDR2 FQNEAQ come from the germline V gene (reference sequence). The CDR3 loop is CASQSRPLVGRNDEQYF. The CDR3, as DNA: TGTGCCAGCCAAAGCAGGCCCCTCGTGGGCAGGAACGACGAGCAGTACTTC.

The rearrangement joins TRBV6-1 to TRBJ2-3, with a weak D call TRBD1 (6 bases). V gave up 2 bases and J gave up 3 bases, with 15 bases separating them. The CDR3 has 16 residues. Germline loops: CDR1 MNHNS, CDR2 SASEGT. In nucleotides, the CDR3 is TGTGCCAGCAGTGAATATGGGGGCAGCCCGACAGATACGCAGTATTTT. This codes for CASSEYGGSPTDTQYF.

V gene TRBV3-1 combines with J gene TRBJ2-1; no clear D. The CDR3 extends over 14 amino acids. The germline gives CDR1 LGHDT, CDR2 YNNKEL (reference sequence). The V end was cut by 4 bases, the J end by 8 bases, with 15 bases between. The CDR3 bases are TGTGCCAGCAGCCTGAAGGACGGATGGCATGAGCAGTTCTTC. Amino acid sequence: CASSLKDGWHEQFF.

This clonotype was detected only a few times. The V call is TRBV19, the J call TRBJ2-1; D possibly corresponds to TRBD2 (6 bases). The CDR3 runs 14 residues. V gave up 5 bases and J gave up 4 bases, with 12 bases separating them. Germline V gene lookup returns CDR1 LNHDA and CDR2 SQIVND (reference sequence). The CDR3 reads CASSRLARYNEQFF. CDR3 nucleotides: TGTGCCAGTAGTCGTCTAGCGAGGTACAATGAGCAGTTCTTC.

This clonotype came up many times. V is TRBV28 and J is TRBJ2-3, with 7 bases aligning to TRBD2. In germline, CDR1 is MDHEN, CDR2 SYDVKM. The CDR3 runs 14 residues. The V and J ends lost 6 bases and 0 bases, in that order; junction bases with no gene match: 3. The CDR3: CASRIAGSTDTQYF. The CDR3 region has the DNA TGTGCCAGCAGGATAGCGGGCAGCACAGATACGCAGTATTTT.

This clonotype was recorded many times. The chain joins TRBV2 to TRBJ2-3; D is uncertain. V dropped 7 bases and J dropped 2 bases, with 13 bases sitting between them. The CDR3 covers 14 residues. Germline V gene lookup returns CDR1 SNHLY and CDR2 FYNNEI. The CDR3 sequence: CASNVDGITDTQYF. In DNA form, the CDR3 reads TGTGCCAGCAACGTTGATGGGATCACAGATACGCAGTATTTT.

This chain links TRBV24-1 with TRBJ2-5; 13 positions agree with TRBD2. Looked up from germline, CDR1 is KGHDR and CDR2 is SFDVKD. The CDR3 covers 17 residues. Unmatched junction bases numbered 9, after V lost 4 bases and J lost 5 bases. CDR3 nucleotides: TGTGCCACCAGTGACCTCGGGACTAGCGGGAATGAGGAGACCCAGTACTTC. Translation gives CATSDLGTSGNEETQYF.

The V and J genes are TRBV5-1 and TRBJ1-5; D not certain. The CDR3 covers 13 residues. In germline, CDR1 is SGHRS, CDR2 YFSETQ. V was clipped by 7 bases and J by 4 bases, with 12 bases between them. DNA for the CDR3: TGCGCCAGCCGTGTTGATGCGAATCAGCCCCAGCATTTT. Amino acids: CASRVDANQPQHF.